These 32 T cell receptor beta chains came from one sample sequenced in a study of OX40 agonist ivuxolimab in advanced cancers. The protocol was immunoSEQ multiplex PCR, while the TCRdb copy is restricted to in-frame clones and leaves out a portion. The sample comprises about 53,000 clones, roughly three quarters of which are singletons, and roughly 1.2% rests with the top ten. Sequences were derived from CD4+ or CD8+ T cells sorted from blood, sampled in a trial of the OX40 agonist ivuxolimab. These receptors all come from an adult with an advanced solid tumor such as melanoma, head and neck, liver or kidney cancer.

The chain recombines TRBV5-1 with TRBJ2-2, with D perhaps matching TRBD1 (6 bases). The length of the CDR3 is 14 residues. Germline-derived CDR1 and CDR2 are SGHRS and YFSETQ. Trimming took 4 bases from V and 6 from J, leaving 13 bases between them. CDR3 region: CASSMDSLSGELFF. The CDR3 nucleotides are TGCGCCAGCAGCATGGACAGCCTCTCCGGGGAGCTGTTTTTT. The entire variable domain, with the rest obtained from reference TRBV5-1 and TRBJ2-2, is as follows: KAGVTQTPRYLIKTRGQQVTLSCSPISGHRSVSWYQQTPGQGLQFLFEYFSETQRNKGNFPGRFSGRQFSNSRSEMNVSTLELGDSALYLCASSMDSLSGELFFGEGSRLTVL.

This chain connects TRBV18 to TRBJ2-2; 8 nucleotides line up with TRBD2. Trimming cost V 2 bases and J 4 bases; bases outside gene matches: 6. Germline V gene lookup returns CDR1 KGHSH and CDR2 LQKENI. The CDR3 runs 16 residues. CDR3: CASSPAAGGATGELFF. The CDR3 DNA reads as TGTGCCAGCTCACCAGCCGCCGGGGGGGCCACCGGGGAGCTGTTTTTT.

J is TRBJ2-2 and V is TRBV10-3; perhaps TRBD1 as D (5 bases). Trimming shortened V by 3 bases and J by 0 bases, and 11 bases separated the two germline ends. The germline V gene encodes CDR1 ENHRY and CDR2 SYGVKD. This CDR3 contains 16 residues. CDR3 loop: CAISERGTSNTGELFF. CDR3 in DNA: TGTGCCATCAGTGAAAGGGGCACCTCGAACACCGGGGAGCTGTTTTTT.

The rearrangement joins TRBV4-2 to TRBJ1-2, with D hard to call. This CDR3 has 15 residues. Germline V lookup: CDR1 LGHNA, CDR2 YNFKEQ. V lost 2 bases and J lost 2, with 12 bases in between. The CDR3: CASSQSPTENYGYTF. CDR3 in DNA: TGTGCCAGCAGCCAAAGTCCTACAGAGAACTATGGCTACACCTTC.

The gene calls are TRBV18 and TRBJ2-1; D is unclear. The germline V and J ends were trimmed by 3 bases and 8 bases, with 17 bases remaining between them. The CDR3 runs 15 residues. CDR1 and CDR2 from the germline V gene are KGHSH and LQKENI. Here the CDR3 DNA reads TGTGCCAGCTCACCGCCCGAGCCTGCCCGGGATGAGCAGTTCTTC. Translated, it gives CASSPPEPARDEQFF. The whole variable domain, filled in from reference TRBV18 and TRBJ2-1, reads NAGVMQNPRHLVRRRGQEARLRCSPMKGHSHVYWYRQLPEEGLKFMVYLQKENIIDESGMPKERFSAEFPKEGPSILRIQQVVRGDSAAYFCASSPPEPARDEQFFGPGTRLTVL.

The chain combines TRBV19 with TRBJ2-1, with 10 bases identical to TRBD1. This CDR3 is built from 15 residues. The germline V gene has CDR1 LNHDA and CDR2 SQIVND (reference sequence). With V trimmed by 6 bases and J by 7 bases, 9 bases remained unmatched. The CDR3 region has the DNA TGTGCCAGTAGCGAGACAGGGGGCCCGAGGAATGAGCAGTTCTTC. Protein sequence: CASSETGGPRNEQFF.

The chain employs TRBV18 and TRBJ2-1; D gene ambiguous. The CDR3 spans 13 residues. V lost 3 bases, J lost 2 bases, and 5 bases lay in between. Germline V gives CDR1 KGHSH, CDR2 LQKENI. CDR3 protein: CASSPPTYNEQFF. The CDR3 DNA reads TGTGCCAGCTCACCGCCGACCTACAATGAGCAGTTCTTC.

The V gene is TRBV10-3, the J gene TRBJ1-2; D gene uncertain. The germline V gene encodes CDR1 ENHRY and CDR2 SYGVKD. V was trimmed by 6 bases and J by 4 bases, leaving 18 bases between them. CDR3 length: 15 residues. The CDR3 bases are TGTGCCATCAGCGAGAGCCCCGGGTCCTCCTATGGCTACACCTTC. Its protein is CAISESPGSSYGYTF.

The rearrangement joins TRBV2 to TRBJ1-4; D ambiguous. Germline V CDR1 and CDR2: SNHLY, FYNNEI. V lost 6 bases to trimming and J lost 0 bases, with 8 bases between them. The CDR3 covers 14 residues. CDR3 bases: TGTGCCAGCAGCGCGTACACAACTAATGAAAAACTGTTTTTT. This sequence encodes CASSAYTTNEKLFF.

The chain employs TRBV4-2 and TRBJ1-2, with 9 bases that match TRBD1. The CDR3 extends over 15 amino acids. Germline V CDR1 and CDR2: LGHNA, YNFKEQ. The junction had 5 bases not matched to a gene; V was cut back by 4 bases and J by 2 bases. The DNA for the CDR3 is TGTGCCAGCAGCCGTGCCGGGACAGGGAACTATGGCTACACCTTC. Translating gives CASSRAGTGNYGYTF.

A remark on this clone: A read error may account for a junction end that differs from germline. V is TRBV6-6 and J is TRBJ2-7; D is possibly TRBD2 (6 bases). The germline V gene encodes CDR1 MNHNY and CDR2 SVGAGI (reference sequence). The CDR3 is made up of 13 amino acids. This chain's CDR3 is CATRVGGSHEQYF. The CDR3 DNA reads TGTGCCACCAGGGTGGGAGGCTCCCACGAGCAGTACTTC.

This chain uses TRBV29-1 with TRBJ1-5; possibly TRBD1 for D (6 bases). V was pared by 7 bases and J by 5 bases, with 12 bases between. This CDR3 is 12 amino acids long. The germline V gene encodes CDR1 SQVTM and CDR2 ANQGSEA. The CDR3 reads CSARQDDQPQHF. DNA for the CDR3: TGCAGCGCACGACAGGACGATCAGCCCCAGCATTTT. Variable domain in full (rest from reference TRBV29-1 and TRBJ1-5): SAVISQKPSRDICQRGTSLTIQCQVDSQVTMMFWYRQQPGQSLTLIATANQGSEATYESGFVIDKFPISRPNLTFSTLTVSNMSPEDSSIYLCSARQDDQPQHFGDGTRLSIL.

The chain joins TRBV4-1 to TRBJ2-7; 8 positions agree with TRBD2. Germline lookup yields CDR1 MGHRA and CDR2 YSYEKL. Trimming at V came to 0 bases and at J to 5 bases, leaving 21 bases not matched to a gene. This CDR3 spans 20 amino acids. CDR3 nucleotides: TGCGCCAGCAGCCAAGATCTCGGTCGATCAACAGCGGGAGTGAGGAACGAGCAGTACTTC. Translating gives CASSQDLGRSTAGVRNEQYF.

This clone has just one count. The J gene is TRBJ1-1, the V gene TRBV7-8; D might be TRBD1 (5 bases). Germline V CDR1 and CDR2: SGHVS, FQNEAQ. The length of the CDR3 is 12 residues. Between the trimmed V and J ends, which lost 5 bases and 7 bases, there was a span of 11 bases. Here the CDR3 reads CASSRQRLEAFF. In nucleotides, the CDR3 is TGTGCCAGCAGCCGACAGCGTCTTGAAGCTTTCTTT.

To note about this clone: With a much larger clone just one base away, this may be a read error. The chain is built from TRBV5-1 and TRBJ2-2; D may be TRBD2 (5 bases). The germline V gene encodes CDR1 SGHRS and CDR2 YFSETQ. This CDR3 contains 14 residues. CDR3 loop: CVSSLLGPSYGLFF. In DNA, the CDR3 is TGCGTCAGCAGCCTACTAGGGCCTTCCTATGGGCTGTTTTTT.

This chain uses TRBV11-2 with TRBJ1-1; D call uncertain. The V end lost 5 bases, the J end lost 1 base, and 14 bases lay between the germline ends. The V gene's germline CDR1 is SGHAT and CDR2 FQNNGV. The CDR3 loop spans 15 amino acids. For the CDR3, the DNA is TGTGCCAGCAGCCCCCTTGGAACCTCGAACACTGAAGCTTTCTTT. This sequence encodes CASSPLGTSNTEAFF.

V is TRBV10-3 and J is TRBJ2-5; no firm D call. The CDR3 spans 15 residues. V shed 1 base and J shed 1 base, with 10 bases lying between them. The germline V gene encodes CDR1 ENHRY and CDR2 SYGVKD. CDR3 DNA sequence: TGTGCCATCAGTGAGTTAAGGTCGATCCAAGAGACCCAGTACTTC. This sequence encodes CAISELRSIQETQYF.

This clone came up a few times. The J gene is TRBJ1-2, the V gene TRBV19; TRBD1 is a possible D gene (6 bases). The CDR3 runs to 14 residues. Per the germline V gene, CDR1 is LNHDA and CDR2 is SQIVND (reference sequence). V shed 5 bases and J shed 3 bases, with 13 bases lying between them. CDR3 protein: CASSETGLHYGYTF. The CDR3 coding sequence is TGTGCCAGTAGTGAAACAGGGTTGCACTATGGCTACACCTTC.

CDR3 sequence: CAIRGDLNTEAFF. The CDR3 region has the DNA TGTGCCATCAGGGGGGATTTGAACACTGAAGCTTTCTTT. The V gene is TRBV10-3, the J gene TRBJ1-1, with a weak D call TRBD1 (5 bases). Germline V gene lookup returns CDR1 ENHRY and CDR2 SYGVKD. V was clipped by 6 bases and J by 0 bases, with 8 bases between them. The CDR3 has 13 residues.

The DNA for the CDR3 is TGTGCCAGCAGATTAATCGGGGTTCAAGAGACCCAGTACTTC. Translating it yields CASRLIGVQETQYF. The genes are TRBV6-1 and TRBJ2-5; possibly TRBD2 for D (5 bases). The CDR3 has 14 amino acids. V lost 6 bases, J lost 2 bases, and 13 bases lay in between. Germline CDR1 is MNHNS and CDR2 is SASEGT.

The chain employs TRBV11-2 and TRBJ2-2; possible D gene TRBD2, 5 bases. This CDR3 region has 15 residues. Trimming removed 5 bases from V and 7 bases from J, with 17 bases in between. Germline CDR1 SGHAT, CDR2 FQNNGV. The chain's CDR3 is CASSRGAVLGGELFF. CDR3 coding DNA: TGTGCCAGCAGCCGAGGAGCGGTCCTTGGCGGGGAGCTGTTTTTT.

The chain joins TRBV11-2 to TRBJ2-1; D may be TRBD2 (7 bases). This CDR3 is built from 15 residues. Germline CDR1 is SGHAT and CDR2 is FQNNGV. Trimming removed 8 bases at V and 2 bases at J, with 16 bases between. Written as DNA, the CDR3 is TGTGCCAGCTTCCGGGGAGGGGGGACCTACAATGAGCAGTTCTTC. Its protein product is CASFRGGGTYNEQFF.

The CDR3 region is CAWSPWGGYEKLFF. The CDR3 region has the DNA TGTGCCTGGAGTCCCTGGGGGGGTTATGAAAAACTGTTTTTT. The V call is TRBV30, the J call TRBJ1-4; TRBD1 is a possible D gene (5 bases). The V and J ends lost 2 bases and 6 bases respectively, with 13 bases between them. The CDR3 extends over 14 amino acids. Germline CDR1 and CDR2: GTSNPN and SVGIG (reference sequence).

This chain links TRBV6-6 with TRBJ1-2, with unresolved D. The V end lost 6 bases, the J end lost 2 bases, and 16 bases lay between the germline ends. Germline V gene data show CDR1 as MNHNY and CDR2 as SVGAGI (reference sequence). The CDR3 spans 15 residues. This CDR3 is CASSRTDLFNYGYTF. CDR3 nucleotides: TGTGCCAGCAGCCGGACGGACCTCTTCAACTATGGCTACACCTTC.

A few counts support this clone. This chain joins TRBV10-3 and TRBJ2-2; D call uncertain. CDR1 is ENHRY, CDR2 SYGVKD, per germline. There are 14 residues in the CDR3. Trimming shortened V by 0 bases and J by 0 bases, and 2 bases separated the two germline ends. CDR3 coding DNA: TGTGCCATCAGTGAGTCCCCGAACACCGGGGAGCTGTTTTTT. Its protein is CAISESPNTGELFF.

The chain uses TRBV19 and TRBJ1-2; D is ambiguous. The length of the CDR3 is 15 residues. V was clipped by 6 bases and J by 4 bases, with 18 bases between them. The germline V gene has CDR1 LNHDA and CDR2 SQIVND (reference sequence). The CDR3 DNA sequence: TGTGCCAGTAGCACCCAAGAGGGCACCGGCTATGGCTACACCTTC. Encoded protein: CASSTQEGTGYGYTF.

The chain is built from TRBV4-1 and TRBJ2-5; 7 positions agree with TRBD2. V shed 2 bases, J shed 5 bases, and the junction held 8 bases outside the gene matches. The CDR3 is made up of 15 amino acids. Germline V CDR1 and CDR2: MGHRA, YSYEKL. The CDR3 protein is CASSQRLQRDETQYF. DNA for the CDR3: TGCGCCAGCAGCCAACGACTCCAGCGGGATGAGACCCAGTACTTC.

The chain couples TRBV4-1 to TRBJ2-7; D is ambiguous. Deletions cut 2 bases from V and 0 bases from J, with 14 bases between. CDR1 is MGHRA, CDR2 YSYEKL, per germline. This CDR3 has 16 amino acids. CDR3 amino acids: CASSQPGRTLSYEQYF. The CDR3 DNA follows: TGCGCCAGCAGCCAACCCGGACGGACGCTCTCCTACGAGCAGTACTTC.

V is TRBV15 and J is TRBJ2-5; D unclear. This CDR3 spans 14 amino acids. Trimming shortened V by 6 bases and J by 1 base, and 12 bases separated the two germline ends. Looked up from germline, CDR1 is LNHNV and CDR2 is YYDKDF (reference sequence). The CDR3 region has the DNA TGTGCCACCAGGTCTGGAGTAACCCAAGAGACCCAGTACTTC. Translated: CATRSGVTQETQYF.

The chain combines TRBV7-6 with TRBJ2-3; weak D call: TRBD1 (5 bases). The CDR3 is 13 residues long. Germline V gene lookup returns CDR1 SGHVS and CDR2 FNYEAQ. V was trimmed by 5 bases and J by 9 bases, leaving 15 bases between them. The CDR3 sequence is CASSPQGIQTQYF. CDR3 in DNA: TGTGCCAGCAGCCCCCAGGGCATTCAAACGCAGTATTTT.

This chain joins TRBV7-2 and TRBJ2-1; the D is unclear. Germline V lookup: CDR1 SGHTA, CDR2 FQGNSA. This CDR3 comprises 14 residues. V was clipped by 5 bases and J by 9 bases, with 17 bases between them. The chain's CDR3 is CASSPRWGFSEQFF. Written as DNA, the CDR3 is TGTGCCAGCAGCCCCCGGTGGGGTTTTAGTGAGCAGTTCTTC.

The chain couples TRBV25-1 to TRBJ2-5; unclear D gene. The CDR3 totals 12 residues. CDR1 is MGHDK and CDR2 is SYGVNS in the germline V gene. The ends were cut back, 7 bases at V and 5 bases at J, with 11 bases in the middle. CDR3 sequence (DNA): TGTGCCAGCACCCTGAGTCTGGAGACCCAGTACTTC. This gives the protein CASTLSLETQYF. The full variable domain, rest sourced from reference TRBV25-1 and TRBJ2-5, is EADIYQTPRYLVIGTGKKITLECSQTMGHDKMYWYQQDPGMELHLIHYSYGVNSTEKGDLSSESTVSRIRTEHFPLTLESARPSHTSQYLCASTLSLETQYFGPGTRLLVL.